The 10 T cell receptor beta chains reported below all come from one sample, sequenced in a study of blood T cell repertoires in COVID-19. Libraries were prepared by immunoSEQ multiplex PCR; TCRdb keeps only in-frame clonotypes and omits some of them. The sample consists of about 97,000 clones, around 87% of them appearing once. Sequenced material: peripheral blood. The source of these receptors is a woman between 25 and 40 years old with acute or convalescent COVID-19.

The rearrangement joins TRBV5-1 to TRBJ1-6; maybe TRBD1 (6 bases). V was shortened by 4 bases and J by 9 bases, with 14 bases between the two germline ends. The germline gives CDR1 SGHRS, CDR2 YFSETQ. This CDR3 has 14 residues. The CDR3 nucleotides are TGCGCCAGCAGCCCGTTAGGGGGTGTTTCACCCCTCCACTTT. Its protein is CASSPLGGVSPLHF.

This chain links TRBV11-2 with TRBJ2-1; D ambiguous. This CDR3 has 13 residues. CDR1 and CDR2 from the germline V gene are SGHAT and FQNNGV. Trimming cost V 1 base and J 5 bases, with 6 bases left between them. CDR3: CASSLGANNEQFF. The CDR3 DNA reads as TGTGCCAGCAGCTTAGGGGCCAACAATGAGCAGTTCTTC.

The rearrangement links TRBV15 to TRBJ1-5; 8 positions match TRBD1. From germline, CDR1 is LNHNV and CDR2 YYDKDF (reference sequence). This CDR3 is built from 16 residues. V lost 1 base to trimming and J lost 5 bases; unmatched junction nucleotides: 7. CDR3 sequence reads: CATSRGRQGFHQPQHF. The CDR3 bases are TGTGCCACCAGCAGAGGCCGACAGGGGTTTCATCAGCCCCAGCATTTT. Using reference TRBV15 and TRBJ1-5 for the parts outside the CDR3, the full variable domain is DAMVIQNPRYQVTQFGKPVTLSCSQTLNHNVMYWYQQKSSQAPKLLFHYYDKDFNNEADTPDNFQSRRPNTSFCFLDIRSPGLGDTAMYLCATSRGRQGFHQPQHFGDGTRLSIL.

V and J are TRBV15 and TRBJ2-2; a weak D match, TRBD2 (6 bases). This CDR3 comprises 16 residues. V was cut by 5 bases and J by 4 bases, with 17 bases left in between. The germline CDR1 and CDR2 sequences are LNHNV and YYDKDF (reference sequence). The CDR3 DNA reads TGTGCCACCAGCCCTCTGCGGGGAGGTTTCACCGGGGAGCTGTTTTTT. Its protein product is CATSPLRGGFTGELFF.

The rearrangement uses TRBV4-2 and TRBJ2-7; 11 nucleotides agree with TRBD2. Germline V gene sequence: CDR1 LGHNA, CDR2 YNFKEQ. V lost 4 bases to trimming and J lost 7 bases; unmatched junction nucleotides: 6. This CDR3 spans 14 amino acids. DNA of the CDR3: TGTGCCAGCAGCCCCCGACTAGCGGGGTATGAGCAGTACTTC. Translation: CASSPRLAGYEQYF.

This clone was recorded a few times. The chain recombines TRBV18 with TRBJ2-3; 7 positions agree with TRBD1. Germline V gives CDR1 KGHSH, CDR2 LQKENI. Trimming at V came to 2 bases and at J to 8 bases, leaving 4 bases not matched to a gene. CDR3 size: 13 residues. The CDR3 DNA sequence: TGTGCCAGCTCACCAGGGACAGAGGCTACGCAGTATTTT. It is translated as CASSPGTEATQYF.

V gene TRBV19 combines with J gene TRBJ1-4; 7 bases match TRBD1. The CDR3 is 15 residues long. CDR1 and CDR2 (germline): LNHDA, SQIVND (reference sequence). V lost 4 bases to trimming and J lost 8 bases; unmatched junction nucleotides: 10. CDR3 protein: CASSRRTGANEKLFF. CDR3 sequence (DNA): TGTGCCAGTAGTAGGAGGACAGGCGCCAACGAAAAACTGTTTTTT.

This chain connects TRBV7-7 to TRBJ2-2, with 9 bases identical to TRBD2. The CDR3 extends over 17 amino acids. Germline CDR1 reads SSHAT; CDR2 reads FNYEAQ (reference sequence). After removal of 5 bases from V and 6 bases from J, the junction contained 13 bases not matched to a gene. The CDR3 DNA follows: TGTGCCAGCAGCCCACATCTCGCGGGGGGGAGGGCCGGGGAGCTGTTTTTT. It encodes CASSPHLAGGRAGELFF.

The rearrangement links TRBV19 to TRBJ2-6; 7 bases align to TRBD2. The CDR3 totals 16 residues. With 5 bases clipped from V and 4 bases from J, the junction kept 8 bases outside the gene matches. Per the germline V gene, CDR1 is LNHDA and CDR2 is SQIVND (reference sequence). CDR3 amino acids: CASSFRGEIGANVLTF. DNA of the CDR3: TGTGCCAGTAGTTTCCGGGGGGAAATAGGGGCCAACGTCCTGACTTTC.

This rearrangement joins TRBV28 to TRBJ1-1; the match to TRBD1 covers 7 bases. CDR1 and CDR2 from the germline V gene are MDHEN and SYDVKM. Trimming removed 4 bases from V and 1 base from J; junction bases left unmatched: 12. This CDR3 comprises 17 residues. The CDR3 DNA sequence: TGTGCCAGCAGTTCCCCGAGGGGCAGGGGGACGAACACTGAAGCTTTCTTT. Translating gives CASSSPRGRGTNTEAFF.